This T cell receptor beta chain came from a study of T cell responses to AZD1222 COVID-19 vaccine. Points on this clone: The target antigen is unknown.

The CDR3 is made up of 16 amino acids. V lost 6 bases, J lost 1 base, and 16 bases lay in between. CDR1 is KGHSH, CDR2 LQKENI, per germline. The study, taken as a whole, reports: Two doses of AZD1222 preceded a rise in Spike-specific TCR breadth and depth. Nearly half of spike-specific TCRs reportedly target variant regions that are unmutated in the B.1.351 and B.1.1.7 variants. Clonal diversity was possibly underestimated, and white British individuals and females predominated among donors. Baseline antibody screening turned up just six seropositive AZD1222 recipients.

This table comes from immunoSEQ multiplex PCR, and its TCRdb copy is limited to in-frame clones, with some not included. The repertoire holds 120,000 to 150,000 clones, approximately 90% seen once, with around 5% in the top ten. The material sequenced was peripheral blood, taken on day 0 of AZD1222 vaccination. J is TRBJ1-3 and V is TRBV18; no firm D call. This clonotype originated in an adult in good health. The CDR3 DNA follows: TGTGCCAGCTCTCAAGGCCGGGAAAGATCTGGAAACACCATATATTTT. Encoded protein: CASSQGRERSGNTIYF.